This TCR beta chain is drawn from a study of blood T cell repertoires in COVID-19. In the study overall: The samples span acute and convalescent COVID-19 from the United States, Italy and Spain. The cDNA or gDNA used as material had been derived from T cells, B-cell-depleted T cells, or PBMCs.

Data came from immunoSEQ multiplex PCR; TCRdb stores just in-frame clones and leaves some out. The table shows approximately 250,000 clones, with approximately 85% occurring only once. Recruits, aged roughly 18 to 95 years, lived in 25 or so US areas. Grouping used clinical history reported by participants in a survey and questionnaire. The CDR3 runs to 15 residues. V lost 4 bases and J lost 3, with 10 bases in between. Germline V lookup: CDR1 MNHEY, CDR2 SMNVEV (reference sequence). The V and J genes are TRBV27 and TRBJ2-6; the D is unclear. Source material: PBMCs or T cells enriched from blood (not recorded which). This TCR was sampled from a woman in her forties or fifties with acute COVID-19. The CDR3 loop reads CASSSGSGGANVLTF. As DNA, the CDR3 is TGTGCCAGCAGTTCCGGGTCCGGTGGGGCCAACGTCCTGACTTTC.